This TCR beta chain is from a study of blood T cell repertoires in COVID-19 (TCRdb year 2020). Concerning the study at large: Samples covering the acute and convalescent phases of COVID-19 were provided by collaborators in the United States, Italy and Spain. The material from the prospective study consisted of cDNA or gDNA derived from T cells, B-cell-depleted T cells, or PBMCs. The dataset comprised deeply sampled blood TCRbeta repertoires from subjects exposed to, actively infected with, or recovered from COVID-19. The repertoires were released in a freely available public database meant as a resource for research on the immune response to SARS-CoV-2. The samples were drawn from two sources: the first 160 participants of the ongoing ImmuneRACE study, and about 1,300 subjects contributed by 6 global collaborators. Sample metadata almost always included a de-identified subject ID, COVID-19 status, age in years and sex. Where available, HLA class I and class II types were obtained from metadata supplied by the sample provider rather than from assay-based typing. General study outcomes and caveats: How much clinical and demographic metadata was included differed by source and by participant, and the metadata was provided uncurated.

Each collaborating institution followed its own protocols to collect whole blood in K2EDTA tubes. For TCRbeta analysis, collaborators shipped samples as frozen whole blood, isolated PBMCs, or DNA extracted from either of those sample types. The germline V gene gives CDR1 as SQVTM and CDR2 as ANQGSEA. V is trimmed back by 4 bases and J by 7 bases, and the junction contains 4 bases that no gene match accounts for. There are 12 amino acids in the CDR3, from cysteine to phenylalanine inclusive. The sequence is cut down to CDR3 DNA, 36 bases in frame from base 1. TCRbeta CDR3 regions were amplified from genomic DNA using the immunoSEQ Assay, a bias-controlled multiplex PCR. Turning to the authors' computational methods: The number of nucleated cells in each sample was estimated by amplification of reference gene primers within the assay. To quantify the absolute abundance of each unique TCRbeta CDR3 rearrangement, sequence reads were collapsed and filtered. For each sample, productive Simpson clonality was calculated by taking the square root of Simpson's diversity index across productive rearrangements. What TCRdb holds here is the immuneACCESS table cut down to in-frame rearrangements. Part of the clones is not present; checked against another copy, under half of the missing clones reflect an unresolved V gene, and the others are unexplained. The V and J calls and clone size were taken over from that table, and D and trimming were inferred from the DNA. The sample has some 260,000 clones on record, 88% of them singletons. More than 0.55% of the sample comes from the top ten.

Details on this clone: Its cognate antigen has yet to be identified. Base quality data are lacking; no much larger clone is found one base away.

Sequencing was done on a sample of peripheral blood. The chain is encoded by TRBV29-1 joined to TRBJ1-2; 9 bases in the middle match TRBD1. This clonotype originated in a human donor in a cohort sampled during active COVID-19. The DNA is TGCAGCGTTGGGACGGACAGGGGTGGCTACACCTTC. Its translation is CSVGTDRGGYTF.